What follows is one T cell receptor beta chain and its context. In the study's own analysis: Using reference gene primer amplification, nucleated cell counts were estimated. TCRdb keeps only in-frame clones here, not all; method: immunoSEQ multiplex PCR. V and J calls and clone size come straight from that table; D and trimming were deduced from the DNA. The sample carries tens of thousands of clones, around 80% recorded once. The data derive from a study of blood T cell repertoires in COVID-19. Looking at the study overall: The origin of the acute and convalescent COVID-19 samples was the United States, Italy and Spain. The cDNA or gDNA used as material had been derived from T cells, B-cell-depleted T cells, or PBMCs.

V gave up 1 base and J gave up 0 bases; unmatched junction bases: 1. The germline V gene has CDR1 LGHNA and CDR2 YNFKEQ. CDR3 length equals 15 residues. V is TRBV4-2 and J is TRBJ2-3; 7 bases match TRBD1. This receptor was taken from a human donor in a cohort sampled during active COVID-19. Sequencing was carried out using peripheral blood. The CDR3 nucleotides are TGTGCCAGCAGCCAAGTAGGGGGCAGCACAGATACGCAGTATTTT. This codes for CASSQVGGSTDTQYF.